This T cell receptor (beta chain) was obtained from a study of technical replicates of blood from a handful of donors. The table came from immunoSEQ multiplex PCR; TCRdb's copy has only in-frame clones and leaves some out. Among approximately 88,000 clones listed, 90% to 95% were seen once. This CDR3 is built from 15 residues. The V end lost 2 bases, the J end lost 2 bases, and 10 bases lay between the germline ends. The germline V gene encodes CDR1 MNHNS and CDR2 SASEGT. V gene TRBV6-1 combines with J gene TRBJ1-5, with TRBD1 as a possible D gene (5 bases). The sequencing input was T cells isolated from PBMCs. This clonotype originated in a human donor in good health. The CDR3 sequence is CASSEQGSGNQPQHF. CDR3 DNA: TGTGCCAGCAGTGAACAGGGCTCGGGCAATCAGCCCCAGCATTTT.